The 7 T cell receptor beta chains below all came from one sample that was sequenced in a study of OX40 agonist ivuxolimab in advanced cancers. TCRdb keeps only in-frame clones here, not all; method: immunoSEQ multiplex PCR. The sample shows 50,000 to 60,000 clones, 82% of them seen only once. The sample here was CD4+ or CD8+ T cells sorted from blood, taken in a trial of the OX40 agonist ivuxolimab. The receptors stem from an adult with an advanced solid tumor such as melanoma, head and neck, liver or kidney cancer.

V is TRBV18 and J is TRBJ1-4; the D gene is possibly TRBD1 (5 bases). CDR3 size: 15 residues. V lost 4 bases to trimming and J lost 8 bases, with 17 bases between them. The V gene's germline CDR1 is KGHSH and CDR2 LQKENI. CDR3 region: CASSQRGQGDEKLFF. As DNA, the CDR3 is TGTGCCAGCTCACAAAGAGGGCAGGGAGACGAAAAACTGTTTTTT.

CDR3 in amino acids: CASRLRGSGEQYF. CDR3 coding DNA: TGTGCCAGCAGACTCAGGGGGTCAGGCGAGCAGTACTTC. The chain has TRBV6-6 and TRBJ2-7; 7 nucleotides line up with TRBD1. Looked up from germline, CDR1 is MNHNY and CDR2 is SVGAGI (reference sequence). Trimming removed 6 bases from V and 6 bases from J; junction bases left unmatched: 8. The CDR3 sequence is 13 residues long.

The J gene is TRBJ2-1, the V gene TRBV9; 9 bases line up with TRBD2. The CDR3 consists of 18 residues. Unmatched junction bases numbered 7, after V lost 0 bases and J lost 0 bases. Per germline, CDR1 SGDLS and CDR2 YYNGEE. In DNA form, the CDR3 reads TGTGCCAGCAGCGTAGGCGGGGGGGGCTCGAGCTCCTACAATGAGCAGTTCTTC. It encodes CASSVGGGGSSSYNEQFF.

Here the CDR3 reads CASSVDGSETQYF. The CDR3 DNA sequence: TGTGCCAGCAGCGTAGATGGGTCAGAGACCCAGTACTTC. The gene calls are TRBV9 and TRBJ2-5; no firm D call. The CDR3 consists of 13 residues. Trimming removed 0 bases from V and 4 bases from J, with 7 bases in between. CDR1 and CDR2 from the germline V gene are SGDLS and YYNGEE. Filled out from reference TRBV9 and TRBJ2-5, the complete variable domain reads DSGVTQTPKHLITATGQRVTLRCSPRSGDLSVYWYQQSLDQGLQFLIQYYNGEERAKGNILERFSAQQFPDLHSELNLSSLELGDSALYFCASSVDGSETQYFGPGTRLLVL.

This chain joins TRBV10-1 and TRBJ1-4; D is perhaps TRBD1 (5 bases). V lost 6 bases to trimming and J lost 5 bases, with 13 bases between them. Germline V lookup: CDR1 WNHNN, CDR2 SYGVQD (reference sequence). The CDR3 runs to 14 residues. The CDR3 nucleotides read TGCGCCAGCAGCTCAGACAGACGGAATGAAAAACTGTTTTTT. This sequence encodes CASSSDRRNEKLFF.

The rearrangement links TRBV7-2 to TRBJ2-7; TRBD2 is a possible D gene (6 bases). CDR3 length: 17 residues. The germline V and J ends were trimmed by 2 bases and 4 bases, with 21 bases remaining between them. Germline assignment: CDR1 SGHTA and CDR2 FQGNSA. The CDR3 is CASSLRIAASEGYEQYF. CDR3 in DNA: TGTGCCAGCAGCTTAAGAATAGCGGCTAGCGAGGGTTACGAGCAGTACTTC.

In DNA, the CDR3 is TGTGCCTGGAGTCGGGCAGTCTCTGGAAACACCATATATTTT. Amino acids: CAWSRAVSGNTIYF. The V call is TRBV30, the J call TRBJ1-3; no reliable D call. The V gene's germline CDR1 is GTSNPN and CDR2 SVGIG (reference sequence). The CDR3 spans 14 residues. V shed 2 bases and J shed 0 bases, with 8 bases lying between them.